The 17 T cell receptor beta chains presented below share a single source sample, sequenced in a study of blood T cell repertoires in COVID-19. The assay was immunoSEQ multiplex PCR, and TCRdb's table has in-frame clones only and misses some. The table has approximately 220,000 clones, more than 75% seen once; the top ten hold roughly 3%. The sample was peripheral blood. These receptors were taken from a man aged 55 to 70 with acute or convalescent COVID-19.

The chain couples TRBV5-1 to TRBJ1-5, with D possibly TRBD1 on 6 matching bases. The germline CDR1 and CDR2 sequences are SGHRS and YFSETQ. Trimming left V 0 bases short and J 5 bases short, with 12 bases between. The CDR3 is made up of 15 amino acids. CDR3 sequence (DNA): TGCGCCAGCAGCTTGGAAGGGGGTGGGGATCAGCCCCAGCATTTT. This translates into CASSLEGGGDQPQHF.

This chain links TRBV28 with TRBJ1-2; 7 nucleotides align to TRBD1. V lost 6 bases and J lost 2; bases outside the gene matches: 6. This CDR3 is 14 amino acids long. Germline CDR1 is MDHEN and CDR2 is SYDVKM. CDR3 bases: TGTGCCAGCAGAAGCCCGGGACAGAACTATGGCTACACCTTC. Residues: CASRSPGQNYGYTF.

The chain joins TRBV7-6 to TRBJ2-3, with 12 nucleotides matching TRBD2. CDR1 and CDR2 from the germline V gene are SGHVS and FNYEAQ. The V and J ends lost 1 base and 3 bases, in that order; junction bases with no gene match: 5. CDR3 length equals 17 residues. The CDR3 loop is CASSLGASGGATDTQYF. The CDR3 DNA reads TGTGCCAGCAGCTTAGGGGCTAGCGGGGGGGCAACAGATACGCAGTATTTT.

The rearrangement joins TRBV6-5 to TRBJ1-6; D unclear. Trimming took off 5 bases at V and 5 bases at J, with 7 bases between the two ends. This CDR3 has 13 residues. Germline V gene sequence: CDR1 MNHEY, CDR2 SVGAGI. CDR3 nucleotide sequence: TGTGCCAGCAGTCGACTAGATAATTCACCCCTCCACTTT. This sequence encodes CASSRLDNSPLHF.

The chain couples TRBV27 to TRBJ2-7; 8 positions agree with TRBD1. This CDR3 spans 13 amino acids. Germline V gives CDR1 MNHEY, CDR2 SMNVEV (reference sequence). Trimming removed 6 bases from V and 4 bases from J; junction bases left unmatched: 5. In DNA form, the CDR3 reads TGTGCCAGCAGGCGGACAGGGACTTACGAGCAGTACTTC. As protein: CASRRTGTYEQYF.

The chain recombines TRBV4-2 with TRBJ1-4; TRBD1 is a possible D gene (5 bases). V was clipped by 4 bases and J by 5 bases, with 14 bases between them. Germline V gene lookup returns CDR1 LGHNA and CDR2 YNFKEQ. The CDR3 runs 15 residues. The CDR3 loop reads CASSPLGGANEKLFF. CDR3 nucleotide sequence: TGTGCCAGCAGCCCCCTGGGAGGGGCCAATGAAAAACTGTTTTTT.

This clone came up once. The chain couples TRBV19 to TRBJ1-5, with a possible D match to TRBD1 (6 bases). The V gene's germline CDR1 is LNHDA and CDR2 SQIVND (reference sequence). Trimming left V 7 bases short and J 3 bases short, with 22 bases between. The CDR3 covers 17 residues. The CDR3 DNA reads TGTGCCAGTACCCTCACCCCTACCGACAGGTTCAATCAGCCCCAGCATTTT. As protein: CASTLTPTDRFNQPQHF.

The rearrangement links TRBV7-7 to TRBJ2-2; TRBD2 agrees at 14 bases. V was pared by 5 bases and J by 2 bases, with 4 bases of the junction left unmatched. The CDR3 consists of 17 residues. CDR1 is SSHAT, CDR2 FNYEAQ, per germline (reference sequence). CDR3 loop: CASSRLAGGPNTGELFF. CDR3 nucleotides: TGTGCCAGCAGCCGACTAGCGGGGGGGCCTAACACCGGGGAGCTGTTTTTT.

Here the CDR3 reads CASSFGGGRDSPLHF. CDR3 coding DNA: TGTGCCAGCAGCTTCGGAGGAGGGAGGGATTCACCCCTCCACTTT. This chain links TRBV7-2 with TRBJ1-6, with D uncertain. Trimming pared 3 bases from V and 8 bases from J, leaving 14 bases between. The CDR3 is 15 amino acids. CDR1 is SGHTA and CDR2 is FQGNSA in the germline V gene.

The CDR3 DNA sequence: TGTGCCAGCAGCCTGGGACAGGGGATTGGGGCCCCCCTCCACTTT. It yields the protein CASSLGQGIGAPLHF. The chain couples TRBV5-4 to TRBJ1-6; TRBD1 matches at 10 bases. The V gene's germline CDR1 is SGHNT and CDR2 YYREEE (reference sequence). The CDR3 is 15 amino acids. The V segment lost 4 bases and the J segment 13 bases; nucleotides outside the gene matches: 11.

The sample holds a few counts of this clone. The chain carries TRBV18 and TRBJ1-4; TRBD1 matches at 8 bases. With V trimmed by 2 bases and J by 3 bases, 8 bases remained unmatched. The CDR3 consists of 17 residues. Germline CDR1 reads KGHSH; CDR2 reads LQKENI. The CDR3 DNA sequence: TGTGCCAGCTCACCAGTCAGGGGGCGCCTGGCTAATGAAAAACTGTTTTTT. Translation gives CASSPVRGRLANEKLFF.

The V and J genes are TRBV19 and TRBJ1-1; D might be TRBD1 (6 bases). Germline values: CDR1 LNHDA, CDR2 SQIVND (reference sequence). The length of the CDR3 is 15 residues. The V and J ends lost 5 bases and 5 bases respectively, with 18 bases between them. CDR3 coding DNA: TGTGCCAGTAGTCCACTACAGGGCGTGGGAACTGAAGCTTTCTTT. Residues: CASSPLQGVGTEAFF.

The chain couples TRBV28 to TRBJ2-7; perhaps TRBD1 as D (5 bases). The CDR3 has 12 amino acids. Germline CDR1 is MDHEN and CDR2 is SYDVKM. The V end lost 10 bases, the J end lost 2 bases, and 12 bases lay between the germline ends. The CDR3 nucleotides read TGTGCCATAGAGACAGTGACCTACGAGCAGTACTTC. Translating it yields CAIETVTYEQYF. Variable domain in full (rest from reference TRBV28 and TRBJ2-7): DVKVTQSSRYLVKRTGEKVFLECVQDMDHENMFWYRQDPGLGLRLIYFSYDVKMKEKGDIPEGYSVSREKKERFSLILESASTNQTSMYLCAIETVTYEQYFGPGTRLTVT.

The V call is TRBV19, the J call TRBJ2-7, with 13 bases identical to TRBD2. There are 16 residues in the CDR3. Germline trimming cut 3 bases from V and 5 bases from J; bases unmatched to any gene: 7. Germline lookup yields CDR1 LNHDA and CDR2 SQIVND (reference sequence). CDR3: CASSMPHGTSGDEQYF. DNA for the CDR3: TGTGCCAGTAGTATGCCCCACGGGACTAGCGGGGACGAGCAGTACTTC.

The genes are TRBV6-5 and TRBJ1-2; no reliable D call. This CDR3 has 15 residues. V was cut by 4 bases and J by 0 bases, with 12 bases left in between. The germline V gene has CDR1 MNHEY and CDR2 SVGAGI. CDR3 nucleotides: TGTGCCAGCAGTTCCATTATGACAACTAACTATGGCTACACCTTC. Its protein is CASSSIMTTNYGYTF.

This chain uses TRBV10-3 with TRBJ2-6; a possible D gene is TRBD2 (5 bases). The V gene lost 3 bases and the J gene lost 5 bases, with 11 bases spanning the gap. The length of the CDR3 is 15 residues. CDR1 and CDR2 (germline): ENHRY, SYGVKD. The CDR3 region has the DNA TGTGCCATCAGTGACGGACTTATGAGGGCCAACGTCCTGACTTTC. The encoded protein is CAISDGLMRANVLTF.

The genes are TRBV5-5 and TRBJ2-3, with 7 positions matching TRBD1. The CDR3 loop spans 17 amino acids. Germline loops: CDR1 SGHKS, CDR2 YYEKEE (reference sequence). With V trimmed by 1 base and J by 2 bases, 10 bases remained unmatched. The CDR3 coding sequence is TGTGCCAGCAGCTTGCCCCTAAGACAGGGATACACAGATACGCAGTATTTT. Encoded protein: CASSLPLRQGYTDTQYF. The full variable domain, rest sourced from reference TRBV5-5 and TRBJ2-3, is DAGVTQSPTHLIKTRGQQVTLRCSPISGHKSVSWYQQVLGQGPQFIFQYYEKEERGRGNFPDRFSARQFPNYSSELNVNALLLGDSALYLCASSLPLRQGYTDTQYFGPGTRLTVL.